This TCR beta chain is from a study of OX40 agonist ivuxolimab in advanced cancers. Study-wide context: The dose of intravenous ivuxolimab that patients received every 2 weeks ranged from 0.01 to 10 mg/kg. Three patients got partial responses; one had hepatocellular carcinoma and two had cutaneous melanoma. Previous treatment with anti-PD-1, anti-PD-L1 or anti-CTLA-4 therapy was allowed; roughly 40% had received some. Dose-escalation patients' cancers were hepatocellular carcinoma, melanoma, renal cell or head and neck cancer.

This CDR3 has 15 amino acids. V dropped 7 bases and J dropped 0; count of bases not matched to a gene: 6. Germline-derived CDR1 and CDR2 are SGHKS and YYEKEE (reference sequence). Generated by immunoSEQ multiplex PCR, the TCRdb table keeps only in-frame clones and is missing some. This sample has more than 45,000 clones, with approximately 83% found just once. This receptor was identified in an adult with an advanced solid tumor such as melanoma, head and neck, liver or kidney cancer. This material consisted of CD4+ or CD8+ T cells sorted from blood, taken in a trial of the OX40 agonist ivuxolimab. The chain employs TRBV5-5 and TRBJ1-1; 10 nucleotides line up with TRBD1. The CDR3 protein is CASGRTGGLNTEAFF. The CDR3 DNA follows: TGTGCCAGCGGCCGGACAGGGGGATTGAACACTGAAGCTTTCTTT.